Shown below are 17 T cell receptor beta chains from a single sample sequenced in a study of blood T cells in healthy people across ages. Primers used in a second PCR of about 7 to 11 cycles were a sample-barcoded 5' primer and a J-beta primer mix. TCRdb re-analysed the 5' RACE reads in MiXCR, keeping a single row per CDR3 protein. In the table there are around 1,900,000 distinct CDR3 sequences, around 42% of which are singletons. The sequencing input was blood. These TCRs come from a human donor in good health.

The chain joins TRBV20-1 to TRBJ2-3, with D possibly TRBD2 on 6 matching bases. This CDR3 has 14 amino acids. CDR1 DFQATT and CDR2 SNEGSKA come from the germline V gene (reference sequence). The CDR3 DNA is TGCAGACCAACTAGCAGCGCTAGCACAGATACGCAGTATTTT. Encoded protein: CRPTSSASTDTQYF.

This clonotype was picked up a small number of times. This chain uses TRBV6-2 or TRBV6-3 with TRBJ2-5; 8 positions match TRBD1. The V and J ends lost 4 bases and 2 bases, in that order; junction bases with no gene match: 12. Germline values: CDR1 MNHEY, CDR2 SVGEGT. The length of the CDR3 is 17 residues. CDR3 protein: CASSSPIDRGDQETQYF. The CDR3, as DNA: TGTGCCAGCAGTTCCCCGATCGACAGGGGAGATCAAGAGACCCAGTACTTC.

This rearrangement joins TRBV20-1 to TRBJ2-5; D is possibly TRBD2 (7 bases). Germline CDR1 and CDR2: DFQATT and SNEGSKA (reference sequence). The CDR3 loop spans 15 amino acids. V was trimmed by 1 base and J by 5 bases, leaving 17 bases between them. CDR3 in DNA: TGCAGTGCTAGAGTGGGGGGGCCCGATCGGGAGACCCAGTACTTC. Encoded protein: CSARVGGPDRETQYF.

This rearrangement joins TRBV9 to TRBJ2-5; TRBD2 matches 11 bases. Trimming took 0 bases from V and 0 from J; bases not matched to a gene: 4. CDR1 is SGDLS, CDR2 YYNGEE, per germline. The CDR3 is made up of 17 amino acids. DNA of the CDR3: TGTGCCAGCAGCGTAGGGCTAGCGGGGGGCCACCAAGAGACCCAGTACTTC. It specifies CASSVGLAGGHQETQYF.

This clonotype was picked up a small number of times. The chain links TRBV4-2 to TRBJ2-1; D assignment may be TRBD1 or TRBD2 (6 bases each). The CDR3 length is 14 residues. Germline CDR1 and CDR2: LGHNA and YNFKEQ. Trimming shortened V by 7 bases and J by 4 bases, and 14 bases separated the two germline ends. CDR3 sequence reads: CASMPGGRYNEQFF. The CDR3 DNA reads as TGTGCCAGCATGCCCGGGGGCCGTTACAATGAGCAGTTCTTC.

This clonotype was counted between two and nine times. The chain uses TRBV29-1 and TRBJ2-1; TRBD1 is a possible D gene (5 bases). The V end lost 4 bases, the J end lost 0 bases, and 10 bases lay between the germline ends. The CDR3 is 14 residues long. Germline CDR1 is SQVTM and CDR2 is ANQGSEA. CDR3 nucleotides: TGCAGCGTTGGCCAGGGAAGCTCCTACAATGAGCAGTTCTTC. Translation: CSVGQGSSYNEQFF.

As concerns this clonotype: A much bigger clone sits one base away, suggesting this may be a read error. The V and J genes are TRBV20-1 and TRBJ2-5, with 7 nucleotides matching TRBD2. With the DNA end fitting TRBJ2-1 better, the J assignment may be wrong. There are 14 residues in the CDR3. Germline V gene sequence: CDR1 DFQATT, CDR2 SNEGSKA (reference sequence). CDR3 DNA: TGCAGTGCTAATTTGGCGGGGGTTGGAGAGACCCAGTTCTTC. Protein sequence: CSANLAGVGETQFF.

This chain links TRBV7-2 with TRBJ1-2, with a possible D match to TRBD1 (6 bases). This CDR3 is built from 17 residues. With 5 bases removed from V and 2 bases from J, the gap between germline ends came to 21 bases. Germline V gene lookup returns CDR1 SGHTA and CDR2 FQGNSA. CDR3 bases: TGTGCCAGCAGCCATAAAACATCTGTGCAGGGGAACTATGGCTACACCTTC. This sequence encodes CASSHKTSVQGNYGYTF.

V is TRBV20-1 and J is TRBJ1-1; D call uncertain. Germline loops: CDR1 DFQATT, CDR2 SNEGSKA (reference sequence). V lost 3 bases and J lost 1, with 12 bases in between. This CDR3 comprises 14 residues. The CDR3 loop reads CSARVWQTNTEAFF. The CDR3 region has the DNA TGCAGTGCTAGGGTATGGCAGACGAACACTGAAGCTTTCTTT.

The V and J genes are TRBV5-1 and TRBJ2-3, with a possible D match to TRBD2 (6 bases). V was clipped by 0 bases and J by 4 bases, with 15 bases between them. This CDR3 comprises 16 residues. Germline V gene data show CDR1 as SGHRS and CDR2 as YFSETQ. The CDR3 DNA follows: TGCGCCAGCAGCTTGGCACTCGGAGGGTCGCCAGATACGCAGTATTTT. Translating gives CASSLALGGSPDTQYF.

This clonotype occurred once. A clone one base away is much larger, so this may be a read error. V gene TRBV6-1 combines with J gene TRBJ2-4, with 8 bases fitting TRBD2. J was trimmed by 13 bases and V by 4 bases; bases with no gene match: 15. The CDR3 has 15 amino acids. Germline lookup yields CDR1 MNHNS and CDR2 SASEGT. In DNA form, the CDR3 reads TGTGCCAGCAGTGTATTAGCGGGGACCTACAATGAGCAGTACTTC. Amino acid sequence: CASSVLAGTYNEQYF.

Concerning this clonotype: It may be a read error: a sequence one base away is much more abundant. V and J are TRBV7-2 and TRBJ1-2, with D tentatively TRBD1 (5 bases). The CDR3 has 12 amino acids. CDR1 and CDR2 from the germline V gene are SGHTA and FQGNSA. CDR3 region: CASTQGAYGCTF. In DNA form, the CDR3 reads TGTGCCAGCACCCAGGGCGCCTATGGCTGCACCTTC.

This clonotype was seen more than once but under ten times. The chain joins TRBV6-1 to TRBJ2-6; 8 nucleotides agree with TRBD2. With 5 bases clipped from V and 0 bases from J, the junction kept 6 bases outside the gene matches. CDR1 is MNHNS and CDR2 is SASEGT in the germline V gene. This CDR3 spans 17 amino acids. This CDR3 is CASSLFSGDSGANVLTF. In nucleotides, the CDR3 is TGTGCCAGCAGTCTATTTAGCGGGGACTCTGGGGCCAACGTCCTGACTTTC.

The sample holds a few counts of this clonotype. The rearrangement uses TRBV4-3 and TRBJ2-5; 7 bases are a match to TRBD1. Germline V lookup: CDR1 LGHNA, CDR2 YSLEER. Trimming cost V 1 base and J 2 bases; bases outside gene matches: 7. The CDR3 is 16 residues long. CDR3 DNA sequence: TGCGCCAGCAGCCAAGGCCCCGGACAGGAGCAAGAGACCCAGTACTTC. Protein: CASSQGPGQEQETQYF.

The chain joins TRBV7-2 to TRBJ2-1; D is perhaps TRBD1 (5 bases). The ends were cut back, 1 base at V and 8 bases at J, with 15 bases in the middle. The CDR3 runs 15 residues. Germline V gives CDR1 SGHTA, CDR2 FQGNSA. CDR3: CASSLGSDSWDEQFF. In DNA, the CDR3 is TGTGCCAGCAGCTTAGGTTCCGACAGTTGGGATGAGCAGTTCTTC.

V gene TRBV6-5 combines with J gene TRBJ1-1, with a possible D match to TRBD1 (5 bases). The germline V gene encodes CDR1 MNHEY and CDR2 SVGAGI. The CDR3 sequence is 15 residues long. Trimming cost V 4 bases and J 2 bases, with 14 bases left between them. The CDR3 nucleotides read TGTGCCAGCAGTTGGTCTGGGGGAGCTAACACTGAAGCTTTCTTT. It encodes CASSWSGGANTEAFF.

Only a few counts were recorded for this clonotype. V is TRBV28 and J is TRBJ2-5, with unresolved D. The germline V and J ends were trimmed by 8 bases and 11 bases, with 18 bases remaining between them. The CDR3 covers 12 residues. The germline gives CDR1 MDHEN, CDR2 SYDVKM. CDR3 region: CASFNHLQKQYF. The CDR3, as DNA: TGTGCCAGCTTCAATCATTTACAAAAGCAGTACTTC. The full variable domain, rest sourced from reference TRBV28 and TRBJ2-5, is DVKVTQSSRYLVKRTGEKVFLECVQDMDHENMFWYRQDPGLGLRLIYFSYDVKMKEKGDIPEGYSVSREKKERFSLILESASTNQTSMYLCASFNHLQKQYFGPGTRLLVL.